This TCR beta chain stems from a study of beta chain features in type 1 diabetes. Study overall: All samples yielded 107,917,701 examined sorted cells.

Germline V lookup: CDR1 SGHDN, CDR2 FVKESK. The ends were cut back, 0 bases at V and 0 bases at J, with 12 bases in the middle. The CDR3 covers 17 residues. Study-level points and caveats: For Type 1 diabetes patients, all four CD4+ subsets carried TCRB CDR3s that were moderately but significantly shorter. A potential influence of HLA type upon TCRB rearrangement remained unresolved herein.

This clone was seen only a few times. Its antigen remains unidentified. Isolated RNA was reverse transcribed in full, so expressed TCRB transcripts were sequenced. Generated by immunoSEQ multiplex PCR, the TCRdb table keeps only in-frame clones and is missing some. The sample records about 930,000 clones, roughly 15% being singletons. The chain employs TRBV14 and TRBJ2-1; no clear D gene. Sample: naive CD4+ T cells from blood. The TCR sequence derives from a woman younger than 35 in good health. CDR3 residues: CASSQDPRWSSYNEQFF. Written as DNA, the CDR3 is TGTGCCAGCAGCCAAGATCCCAGGTGGAGCTCCTACAATGAGCAGTTCTTC.